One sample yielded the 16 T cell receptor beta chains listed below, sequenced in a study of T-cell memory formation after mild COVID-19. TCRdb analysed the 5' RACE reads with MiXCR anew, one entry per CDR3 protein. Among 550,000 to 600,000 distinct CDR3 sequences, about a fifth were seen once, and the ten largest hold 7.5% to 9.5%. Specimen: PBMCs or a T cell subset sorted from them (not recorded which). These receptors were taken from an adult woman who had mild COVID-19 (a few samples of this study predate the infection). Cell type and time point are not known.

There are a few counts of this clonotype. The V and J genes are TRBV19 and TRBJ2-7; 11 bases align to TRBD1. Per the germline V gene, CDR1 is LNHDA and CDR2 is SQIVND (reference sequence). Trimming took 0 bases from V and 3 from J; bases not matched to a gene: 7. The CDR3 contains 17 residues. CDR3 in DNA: TGTGCCAGTAGTATAGATAAGTTCGGGACAGGGGGCTACGAGCAGTACTTC. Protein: CASSIDKFGTGGYEQYF.

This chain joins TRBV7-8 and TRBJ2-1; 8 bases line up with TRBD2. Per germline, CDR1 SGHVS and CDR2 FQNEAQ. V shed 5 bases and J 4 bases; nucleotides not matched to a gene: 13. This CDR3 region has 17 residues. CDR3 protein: CASSRMRGGGPYNEQFF. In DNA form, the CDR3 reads TGTGCCAGCAGCCGAATGCGGGGCGGGGGGCCGTACAATGAGCAGTTCTTC.

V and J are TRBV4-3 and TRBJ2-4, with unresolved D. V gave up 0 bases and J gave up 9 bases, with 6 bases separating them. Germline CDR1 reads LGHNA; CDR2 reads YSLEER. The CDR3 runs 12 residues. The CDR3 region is CASSQDSSIQYF. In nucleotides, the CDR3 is TGCGCCAGCAGCCAAGATTCCAGCATTCAGTACTTC.

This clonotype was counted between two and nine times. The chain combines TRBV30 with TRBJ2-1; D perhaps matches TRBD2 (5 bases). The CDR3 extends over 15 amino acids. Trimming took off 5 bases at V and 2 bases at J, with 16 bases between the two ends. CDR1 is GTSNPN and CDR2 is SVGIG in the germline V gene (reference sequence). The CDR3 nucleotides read TGTGCCTGGGGACTGACCCCCTCCACCTACAATGAGCAGTTCTTC. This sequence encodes CAWGLTPSTYNEQFF.

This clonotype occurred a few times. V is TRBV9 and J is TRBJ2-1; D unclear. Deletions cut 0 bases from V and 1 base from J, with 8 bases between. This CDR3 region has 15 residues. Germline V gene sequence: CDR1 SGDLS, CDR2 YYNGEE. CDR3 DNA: TGTGCCAGCAGCGTAGCACCGAATTCCTACAATGAGCAGTTCTTC. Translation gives CASSVAPNSYNEQFF.

In nucleotides, the CDR3 is TGTGCCAGCAGGCAGATTGCGAACACCGGGGAGCTGTTTTTT. It specifies CASRQIANTGELFF. The rearrangement links TRBV12-3 or TRBV12-4 to TRBJ2-2; D unclear. With 6 bases removed from V and 0 bases from J, the gap between germline ends came to 8 bases. The length of the CDR3 is 14 residues.

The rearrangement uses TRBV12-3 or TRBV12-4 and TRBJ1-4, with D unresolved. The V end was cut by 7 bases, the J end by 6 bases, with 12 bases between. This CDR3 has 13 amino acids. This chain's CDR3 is CASTISMYEKLFF. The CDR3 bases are TGTGCCAGCACTATATCAATGTATGAAAAACTGTTTTTT.

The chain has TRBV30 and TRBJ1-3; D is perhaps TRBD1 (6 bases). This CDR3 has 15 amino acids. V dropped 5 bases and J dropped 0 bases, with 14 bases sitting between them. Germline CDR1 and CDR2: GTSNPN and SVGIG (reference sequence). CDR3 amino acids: CAWSKDSSSGNTIYF. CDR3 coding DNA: TGTGCCTGGTCAAAGGACAGTAGCTCTGGAAACACCATATATTTT.

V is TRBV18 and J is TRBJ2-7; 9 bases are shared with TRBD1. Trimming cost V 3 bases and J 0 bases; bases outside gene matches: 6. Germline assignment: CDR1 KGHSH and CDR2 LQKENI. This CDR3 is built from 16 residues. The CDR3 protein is CASSPRQGGSSYEQYF. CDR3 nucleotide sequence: TGTGCCAGCTCACCTCGACAGGGGGGAAGCTCCTACGAGCAGTACTTC.

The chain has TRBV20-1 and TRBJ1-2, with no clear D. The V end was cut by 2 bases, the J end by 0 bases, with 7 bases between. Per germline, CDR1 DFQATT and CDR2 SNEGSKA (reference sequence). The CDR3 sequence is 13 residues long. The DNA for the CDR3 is TGCAGTGCTAGACACGATACTAACTATGGCTACACCTTC. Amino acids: CSARHDTNYGYTF.

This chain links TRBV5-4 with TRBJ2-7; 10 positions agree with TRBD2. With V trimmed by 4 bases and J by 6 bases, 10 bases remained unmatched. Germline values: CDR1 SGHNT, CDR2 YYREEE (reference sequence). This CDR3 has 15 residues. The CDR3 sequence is CASSHSSGSRLEQYF. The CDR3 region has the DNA TGTGCCAGCAGCCATTCTAGCGGGAGCCGTCTCGAGCAGTACTTC.

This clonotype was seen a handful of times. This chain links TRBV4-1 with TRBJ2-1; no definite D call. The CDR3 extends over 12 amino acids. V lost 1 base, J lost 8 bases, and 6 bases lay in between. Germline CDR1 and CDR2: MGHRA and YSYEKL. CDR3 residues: CASSQAGYEQFF. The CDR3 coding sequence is TGCGCCAGCAGCCAAGCGGGTTATGAGCAGTTCTTC.

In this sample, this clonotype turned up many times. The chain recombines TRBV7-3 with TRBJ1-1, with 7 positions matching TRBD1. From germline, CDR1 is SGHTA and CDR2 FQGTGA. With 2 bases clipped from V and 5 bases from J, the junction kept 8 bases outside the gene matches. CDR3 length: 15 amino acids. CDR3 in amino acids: CASSLGPTGYTEAFF. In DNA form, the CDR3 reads TGTGCCAGCAGCTTAGGGCCGACAGGGTATACTGAAGCTTTCTTT.

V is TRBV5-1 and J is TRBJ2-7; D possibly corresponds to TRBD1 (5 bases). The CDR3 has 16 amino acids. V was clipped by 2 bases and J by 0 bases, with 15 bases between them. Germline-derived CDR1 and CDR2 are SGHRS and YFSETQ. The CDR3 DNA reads TGCGCCAGCAGCTTTGACCCAGGGAAACGCTCCTACGAGCAGTACTTC. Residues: CASSFDPGKRSYEQYF. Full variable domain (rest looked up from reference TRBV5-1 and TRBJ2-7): KAGVTQTPRYLIKTRGQQVTLSCSPISGHRSVSWYQQTPGQGLQFLFEYFSETQRNKGNFPGRFSGRQFSNSRSEMNVSTLELGDSALYLCASSFDPGKRSYEQYFGPGTRLTVT.

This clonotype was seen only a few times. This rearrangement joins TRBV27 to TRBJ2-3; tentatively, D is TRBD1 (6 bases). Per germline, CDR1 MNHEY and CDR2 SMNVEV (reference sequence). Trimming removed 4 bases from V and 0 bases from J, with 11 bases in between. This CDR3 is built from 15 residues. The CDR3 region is CASSSYRVSTDTQYF. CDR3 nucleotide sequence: TGTGCCAGCAGTTCCTACAGGGTTAGCACAGATACGCAGTATTTT.

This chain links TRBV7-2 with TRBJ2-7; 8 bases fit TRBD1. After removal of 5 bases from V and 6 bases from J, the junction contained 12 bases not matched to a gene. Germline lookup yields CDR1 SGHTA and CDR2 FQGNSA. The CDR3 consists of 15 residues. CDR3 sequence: CASSPRDRQWGEQYF. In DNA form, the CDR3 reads TGTGCCAGCAGCCCGAGGGACAGGCAGTGGGGCGAGCAGTACTTC.